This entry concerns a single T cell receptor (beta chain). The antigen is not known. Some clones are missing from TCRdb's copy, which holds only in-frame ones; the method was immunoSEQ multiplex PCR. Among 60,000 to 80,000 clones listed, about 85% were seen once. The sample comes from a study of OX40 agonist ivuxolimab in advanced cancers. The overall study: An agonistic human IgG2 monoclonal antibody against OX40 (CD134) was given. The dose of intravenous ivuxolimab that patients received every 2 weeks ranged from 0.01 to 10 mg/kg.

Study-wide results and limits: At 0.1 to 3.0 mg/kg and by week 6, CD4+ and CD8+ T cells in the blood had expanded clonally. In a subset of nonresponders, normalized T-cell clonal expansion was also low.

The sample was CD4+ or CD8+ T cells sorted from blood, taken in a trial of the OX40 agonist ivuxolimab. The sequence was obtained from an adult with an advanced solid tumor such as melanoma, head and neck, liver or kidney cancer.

The CDR3 sequence is CASSLSLSNQPQHF. As DNA, the CDR3 is TGTGCCAGCAGCCTTTCCCTTAGCAATCAGCCCCAGCATTTT. The chain uses TRBV6-5 and TRBJ1-5; D not certain. CDR1 and CDR2 from the germline V gene are MNHEY and SVGAGI. Trimming took off 6 bases at V and 0 bases at J, with 9 bases between the two ends. The CDR3 runs to 14 residues.